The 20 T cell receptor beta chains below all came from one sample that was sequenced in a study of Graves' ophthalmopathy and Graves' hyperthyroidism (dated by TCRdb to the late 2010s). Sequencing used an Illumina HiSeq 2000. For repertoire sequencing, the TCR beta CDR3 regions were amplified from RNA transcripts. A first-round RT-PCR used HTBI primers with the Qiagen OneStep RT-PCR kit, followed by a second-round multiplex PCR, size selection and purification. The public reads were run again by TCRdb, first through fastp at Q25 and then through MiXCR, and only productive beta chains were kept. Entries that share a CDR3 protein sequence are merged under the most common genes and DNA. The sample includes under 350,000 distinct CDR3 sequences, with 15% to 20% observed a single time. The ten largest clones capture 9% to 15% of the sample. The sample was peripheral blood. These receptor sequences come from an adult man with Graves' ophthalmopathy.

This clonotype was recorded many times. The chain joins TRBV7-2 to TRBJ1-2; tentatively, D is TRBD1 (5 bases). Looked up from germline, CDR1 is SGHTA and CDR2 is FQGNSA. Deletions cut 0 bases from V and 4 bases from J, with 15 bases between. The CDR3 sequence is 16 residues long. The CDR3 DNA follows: TGTGCCAGCAGCTTAGCTCCCCCGGGGACTGGCTATGGCTACACCTTC. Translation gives CASSLAPPGTGYGYTF. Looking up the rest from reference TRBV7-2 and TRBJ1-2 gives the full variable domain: GAGVSQSPSNKVTEKGKDVELRCDPISGHTALYWYRQSLGQGLEFLIYFQGNSAPDKSGLPSDRFSAERTGGSVSTLTIQRTQQEDSAVYLCASSLAPPGTGYGYTFGSGTRLTVV.

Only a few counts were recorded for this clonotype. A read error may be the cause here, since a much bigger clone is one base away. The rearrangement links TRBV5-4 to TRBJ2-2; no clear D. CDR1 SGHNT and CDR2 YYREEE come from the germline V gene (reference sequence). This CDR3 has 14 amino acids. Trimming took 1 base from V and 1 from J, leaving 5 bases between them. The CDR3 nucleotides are TGTGCCAGCAGCTTGCGGAAGAACACCGGGGAGCTGTTTTTT. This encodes CASSLRKNTGELFF.

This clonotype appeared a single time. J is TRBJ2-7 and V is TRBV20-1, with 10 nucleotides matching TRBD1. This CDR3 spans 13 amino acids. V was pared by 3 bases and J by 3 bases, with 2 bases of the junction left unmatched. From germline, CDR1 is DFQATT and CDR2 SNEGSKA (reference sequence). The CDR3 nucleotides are TGCAGTGCTAGTAGGACAGGGGGCTACGAGCAGTACTTC. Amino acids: CSASRTGGYEQYF.

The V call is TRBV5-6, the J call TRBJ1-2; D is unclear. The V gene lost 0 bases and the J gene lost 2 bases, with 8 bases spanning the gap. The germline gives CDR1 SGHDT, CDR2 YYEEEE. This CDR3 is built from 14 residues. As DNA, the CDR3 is TGTGCCAGCAGCTTGGTTCGTCAGAACTATGGCTACACCTTC. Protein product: CASSLVRQNYGYTF.

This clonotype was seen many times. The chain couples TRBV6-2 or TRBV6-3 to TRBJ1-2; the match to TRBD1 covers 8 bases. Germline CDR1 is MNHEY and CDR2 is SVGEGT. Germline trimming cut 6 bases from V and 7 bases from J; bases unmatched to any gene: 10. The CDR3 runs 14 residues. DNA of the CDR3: TGTGCCAGCAGACCCGCAGGGGGCATCGGTGGCTACACCTTC. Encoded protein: CASRPAGGIGGYTF.

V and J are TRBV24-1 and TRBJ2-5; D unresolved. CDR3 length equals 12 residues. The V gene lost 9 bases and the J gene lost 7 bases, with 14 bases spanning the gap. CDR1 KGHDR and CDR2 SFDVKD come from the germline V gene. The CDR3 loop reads CATSGLIGTQYF. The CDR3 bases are TGTGCCACCTCCGGCTTAATCGGGACCCAGTACTTC.

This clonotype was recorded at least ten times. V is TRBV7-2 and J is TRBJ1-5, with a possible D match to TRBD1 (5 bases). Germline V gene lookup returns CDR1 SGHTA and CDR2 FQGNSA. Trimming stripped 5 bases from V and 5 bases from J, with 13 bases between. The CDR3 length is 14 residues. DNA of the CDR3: TGTGCCAGCAGCCGGGACTCACGGGATCAGCCCCAGCATTTT. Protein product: CASSRDSRDQPQHF.

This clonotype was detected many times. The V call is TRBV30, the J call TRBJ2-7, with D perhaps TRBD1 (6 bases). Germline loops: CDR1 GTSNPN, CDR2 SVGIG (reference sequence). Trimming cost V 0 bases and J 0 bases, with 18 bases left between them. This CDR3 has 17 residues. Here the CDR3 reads CAWSVRKTQGISYEQYF. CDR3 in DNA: TGTGCCTGGAGTGTACGGAAAACTCAGGGGATCTCCTACGAGCAGTACTTC.

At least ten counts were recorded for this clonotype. CDR3 residues: CASSLLAGGTEAFF. In DNA form, the CDR3 reads TGTGCCAGCAGCCTCTTGGCAGGGGGCACTGAAGCTTTCTTT. V and J are TRBV6-1 and TRBJ1-1; TRBD1 aligns across 7 bases. The CDR3 has 14 residues. Germline CDR1 MNHNS, CDR2 SASEGT. Trimming took 6 bases from V and 4 from J; bases not matched to a gene: 8.

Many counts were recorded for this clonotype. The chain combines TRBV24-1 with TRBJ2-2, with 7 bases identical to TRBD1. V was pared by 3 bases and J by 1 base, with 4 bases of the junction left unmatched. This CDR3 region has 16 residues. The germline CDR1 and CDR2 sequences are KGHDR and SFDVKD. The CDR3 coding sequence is TGTGCCACCAGTGATCTTAGGACAGGGAACACCGGGGAGCTGTTTTTT. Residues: CATSDLRTGNTGELFF.

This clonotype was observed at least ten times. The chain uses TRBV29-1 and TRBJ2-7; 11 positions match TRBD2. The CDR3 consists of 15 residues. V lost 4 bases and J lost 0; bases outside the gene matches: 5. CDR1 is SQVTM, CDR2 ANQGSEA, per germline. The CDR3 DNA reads TGCAGCGTTGGAGTGACTAGCGGGGTCTCCTACGAGCAGTACTTC. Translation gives CSVGVTSGVSYEQYF.

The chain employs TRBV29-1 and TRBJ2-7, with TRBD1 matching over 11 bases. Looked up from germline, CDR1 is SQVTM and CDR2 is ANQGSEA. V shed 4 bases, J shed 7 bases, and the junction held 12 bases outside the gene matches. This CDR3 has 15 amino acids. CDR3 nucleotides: TGCAGCGTTGGATCAGGAAGGACAGGGGGCTGGGAGCAGTACTTC. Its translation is CSVGSGRTGGWEQYF.

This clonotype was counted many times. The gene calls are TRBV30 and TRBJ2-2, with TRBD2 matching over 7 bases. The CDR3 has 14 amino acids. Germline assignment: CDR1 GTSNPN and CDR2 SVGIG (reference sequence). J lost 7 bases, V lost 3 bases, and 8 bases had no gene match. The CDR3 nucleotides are TGTGCCTGGAGCCCCTCCCTAGCGGACGGGGAGCTGTTTTTT. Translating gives CAWSPSLADGELFF.

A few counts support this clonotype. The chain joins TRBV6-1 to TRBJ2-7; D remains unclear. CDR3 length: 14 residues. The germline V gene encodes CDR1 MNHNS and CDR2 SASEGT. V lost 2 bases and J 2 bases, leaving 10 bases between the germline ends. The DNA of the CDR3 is TGTGCCAGCAGTGAATCGGGCAGACCCTACGAGCAGTACTTC. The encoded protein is CASSESGRPYEQYF.

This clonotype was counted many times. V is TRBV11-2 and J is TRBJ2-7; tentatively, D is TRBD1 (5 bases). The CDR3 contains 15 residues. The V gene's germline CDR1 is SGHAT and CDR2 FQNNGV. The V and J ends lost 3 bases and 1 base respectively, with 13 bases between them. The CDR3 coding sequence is TGTGCCAGCAGCTTTTTACCTACAGGTTCCTACGAGCAGTACTTC. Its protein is CASSFLPTGSYEQYF.

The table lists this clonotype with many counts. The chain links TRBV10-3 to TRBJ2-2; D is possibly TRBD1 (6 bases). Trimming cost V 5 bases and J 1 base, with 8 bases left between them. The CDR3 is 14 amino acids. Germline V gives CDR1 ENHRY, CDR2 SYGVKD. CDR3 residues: CAISTGRNTGELFF. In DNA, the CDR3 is TGTGCCATCAGTACAGGGAGGAACACCGGGGAGCTGTTTTTT.

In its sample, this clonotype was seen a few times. The CDR3 DNA reads as TGCGCCAGCAGGCCCGGGGGGGCTGGCACCGGGGAGCTGTTTTTT. This encodes CASRPGGAGTGELFF. This rearrangement joins TRBV5-1 to TRBJ2-2; 8 bases fit TRBD2. Germline V gives CDR1 SGHRS, CDR2 YFSETQ. The CDR3 length is 15 residues. Trimming removed 5 bases from V and 4 bases from J; junction bases left unmatched: 7.

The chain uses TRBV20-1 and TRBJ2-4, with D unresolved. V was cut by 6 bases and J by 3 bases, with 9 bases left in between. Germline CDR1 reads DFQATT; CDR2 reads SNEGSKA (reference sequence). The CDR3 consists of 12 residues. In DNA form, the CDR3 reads TGCAGTGCGCCGATGGGCAAAAACATTCAGTACTTC. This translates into CSAPMGKNIQYF.

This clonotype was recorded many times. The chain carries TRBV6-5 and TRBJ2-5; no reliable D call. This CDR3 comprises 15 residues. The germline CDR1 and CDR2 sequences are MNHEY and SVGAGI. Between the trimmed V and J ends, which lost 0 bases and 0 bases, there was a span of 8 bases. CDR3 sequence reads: CASSYSVVDQETQYF. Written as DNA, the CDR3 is TGTGCCAGCAGTTACTCGGTAGTAGACCAAGAGACCCAGTACTTC.

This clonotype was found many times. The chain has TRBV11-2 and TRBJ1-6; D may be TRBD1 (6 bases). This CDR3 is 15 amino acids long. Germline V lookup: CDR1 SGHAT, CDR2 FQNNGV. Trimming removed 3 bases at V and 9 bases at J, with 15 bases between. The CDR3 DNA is TGTGCCAGCAGCTTGACCAGGGGCGCGGGTTCACCCCTCCACTTT. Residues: CASSLTRGAGSPLHF.